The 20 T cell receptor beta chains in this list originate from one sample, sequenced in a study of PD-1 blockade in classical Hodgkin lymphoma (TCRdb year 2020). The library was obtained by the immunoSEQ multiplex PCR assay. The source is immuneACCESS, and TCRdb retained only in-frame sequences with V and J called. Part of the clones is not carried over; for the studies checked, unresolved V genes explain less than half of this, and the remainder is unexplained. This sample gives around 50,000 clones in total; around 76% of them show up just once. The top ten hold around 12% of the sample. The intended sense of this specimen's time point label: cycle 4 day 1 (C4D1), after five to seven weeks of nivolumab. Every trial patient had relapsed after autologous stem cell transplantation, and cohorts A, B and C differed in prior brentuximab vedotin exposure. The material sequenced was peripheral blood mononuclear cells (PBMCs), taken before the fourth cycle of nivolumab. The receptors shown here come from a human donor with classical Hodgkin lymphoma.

CDR3: CASSLGAGKKTQYF. CDR3 sequence (DNA): TGCGCCAGCAGCTTGGGTGCAGGGAAGAAGACCCAGTACTTC. V is TRBV5-1 and J is TRBJ2-5; TRBD1 might be the D (5 bases). V was shortened by 0 bases and J by 6 bases, with 12 bases between the two germline ends. The CDR3 has 14 amino acids. Per germline, CDR1 SGHRS and CDR2 YFSETQ.

This chain's CDR3 is CASSESLPGLAGKQFF. CDR3 DNA sequence: TGTGCCAGCAGTGAATCCCTACCGGGACTAGCGGGAAAACAGTTCTTC. The chain has TRBV25-1 and TRBJ2-1, with 13 bases identical to TRBD2. The CDR3 sequence is 16 residues long. The germline V gene encodes CDR1 MGHDK and CDR2 SYGVNS. With 1 base clipped from V and 13 bases from J, the junction kept 10 bases outside the gene matches.

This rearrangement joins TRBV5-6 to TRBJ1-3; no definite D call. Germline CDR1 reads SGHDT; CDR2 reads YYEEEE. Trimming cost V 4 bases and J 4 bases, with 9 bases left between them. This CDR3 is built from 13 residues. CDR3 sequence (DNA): TGTGCCAGCAGCGAAGCTTGGGGAAACACCATATATTTT. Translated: CASSEAWGNTIYF.

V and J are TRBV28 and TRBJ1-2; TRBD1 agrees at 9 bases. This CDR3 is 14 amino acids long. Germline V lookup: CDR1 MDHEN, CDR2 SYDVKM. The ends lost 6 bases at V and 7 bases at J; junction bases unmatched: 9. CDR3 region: CASRTRDRVGGYTF. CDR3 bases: TGTGCCAGCAGAACTCGGGACAGGGTGGGTGGCTACACCTTC.

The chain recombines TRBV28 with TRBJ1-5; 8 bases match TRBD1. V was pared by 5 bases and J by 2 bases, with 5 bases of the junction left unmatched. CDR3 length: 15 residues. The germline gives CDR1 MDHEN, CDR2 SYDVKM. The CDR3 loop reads CASSQGAPGNQPQHF. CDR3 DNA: TGTGCCAGCAGTCAGGGGGCTCCAGGCAATCAGCCCCAGCATTTT. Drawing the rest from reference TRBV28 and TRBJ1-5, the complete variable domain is DVKVTQSSRYLVKRTGEKVFLECVQDMDHENMFWYRQDPGLGLRLIYFSYDVKMKEKGDIPEGYSVSREKKERFSLILESASTNQTSMYLCASSQGAPGNQPQHFGDGTRLSIL.

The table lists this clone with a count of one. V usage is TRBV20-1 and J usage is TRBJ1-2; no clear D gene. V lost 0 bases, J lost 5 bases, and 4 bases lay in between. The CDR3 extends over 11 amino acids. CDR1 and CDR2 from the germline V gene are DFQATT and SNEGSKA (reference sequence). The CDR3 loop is CSAREEYGYTF. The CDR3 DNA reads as TGCAGTGCTAGAGAAGAGTATGGCTACACCTTC.

CDR3 residues: CASSLLTSSYNEQFF. The CDR3 DNA sequence: TGTGCCAGCAGCTTGCTCACGAGCTCCTACAATGAGCAGTTCTTC. The rearrangement joins TRBV5-6 to TRBJ2-1; no firm D call. The CDR3 runs 15 residues. Trimming shortened V by 1 base and J by 0 bases, and 8 bases separated the two germline ends. Germline loops: CDR1 SGHDT, CDR2 YYEEEE.

The CDR3 nucleotides read TGTGCCAGCTCACCCGTCGTCAGGGACTACGAGCAGTACTTC. Translated, it gives CASSPVVRDYEQYF. This chain links TRBV18 with TRBJ2-7; TRBD1 might be the D (5 bases). The V gene lost 3 bases and the J gene lost 3 bases, with 12 bases spanning the gap. CDR3 length: 14 amino acids. CDR1 is KGHSH and CDR2 is LQKENI in the germline V gene. The whole variable domain, remainder taken from reference TRBV18 and TRBJ2-7, is NAGVMQNPRHLVRRRGQEARLRCSPMKGHSHVYWYRQLPEEGLKFMVYLQKENIIDESGMPKERFSAEFPKEGPSILRIQQVVRGDSAAYFCASSPVVRDYEQYFGPGTRLTVT.

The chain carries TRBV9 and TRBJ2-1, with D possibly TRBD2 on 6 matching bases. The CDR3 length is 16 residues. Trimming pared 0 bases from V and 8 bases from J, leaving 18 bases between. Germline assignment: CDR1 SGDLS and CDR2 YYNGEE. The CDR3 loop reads CASSVAGVGREYEQFF. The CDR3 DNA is TGTGCCAGCAGCGTAGCTGGGGTCGGACGGGAGTATGAGCAGTTCTTC.

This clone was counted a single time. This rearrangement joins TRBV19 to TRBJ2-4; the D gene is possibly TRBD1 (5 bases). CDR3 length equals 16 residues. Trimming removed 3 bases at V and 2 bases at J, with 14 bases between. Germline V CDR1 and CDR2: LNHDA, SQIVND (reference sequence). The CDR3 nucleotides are TGTGCCAGTAGTATCAGCAGGGCTTTGACCAAAAACATTCAGTACTTC. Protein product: CASSISRALTKNIQYF. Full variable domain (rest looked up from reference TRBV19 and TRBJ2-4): DGGITQSPKYLFRKEGQNVTLSCEQNLNHDAMYWYRQDPGQGLRLIYYSQIVNDFQKGDIAEGYSVSREKKESFPLTVTSAQKNPTAFYLCASSISRALTKNIQYFGAGTRLSVL.

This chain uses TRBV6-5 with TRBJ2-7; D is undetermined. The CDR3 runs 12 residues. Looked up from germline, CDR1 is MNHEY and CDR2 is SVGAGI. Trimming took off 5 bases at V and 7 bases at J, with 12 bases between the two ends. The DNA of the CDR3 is TGTGCCAGCAGTGAAGCTCGCGTGGAGCAGTACTTC. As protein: CASSEARVEQYF.

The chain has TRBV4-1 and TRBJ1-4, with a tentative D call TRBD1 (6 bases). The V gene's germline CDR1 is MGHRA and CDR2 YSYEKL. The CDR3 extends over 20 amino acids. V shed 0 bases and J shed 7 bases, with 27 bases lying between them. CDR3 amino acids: CASSQDSGVWGAEQPEKLFF. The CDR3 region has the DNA TGCGCCAGCAGCCAAGATTCGGGGGTTTGGGGGGCTGAACAGCCTGAAAAACTGTTTTTT.

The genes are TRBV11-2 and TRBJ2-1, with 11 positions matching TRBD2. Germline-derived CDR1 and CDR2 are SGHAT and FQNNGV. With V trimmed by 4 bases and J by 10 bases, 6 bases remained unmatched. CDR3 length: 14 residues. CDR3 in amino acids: CASSSLAGGLEQFF. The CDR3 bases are TGTGCCAGCAGCTCCCTAGCGGGAGGACTGGAGCAGTTCTTC.

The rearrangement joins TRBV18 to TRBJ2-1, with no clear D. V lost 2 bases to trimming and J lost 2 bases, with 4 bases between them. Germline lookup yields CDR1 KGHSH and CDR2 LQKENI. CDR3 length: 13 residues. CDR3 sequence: CASSPEAYNEQFF. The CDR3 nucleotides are TGTGCCAGCTCACCAGAGGCCTACAATGAGCAGTTCTTC. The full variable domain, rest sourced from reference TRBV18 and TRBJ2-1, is NAGVMQNPRHLVRRRGQEARLRCSPMKGHSHVYWYRQLPEEGLKFMVYLQKENIIDESGMPKERFSAEFPKEGPSILRIQQVVRGDSAAYFCASSPEAYNEQFFGPGTRLTVL.

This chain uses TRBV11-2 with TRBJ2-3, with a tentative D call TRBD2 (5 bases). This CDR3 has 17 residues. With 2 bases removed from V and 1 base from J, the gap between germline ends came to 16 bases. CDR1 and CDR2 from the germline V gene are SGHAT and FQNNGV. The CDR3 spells CASSLRSRGRGTDTQYF. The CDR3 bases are TGTGCCAGCAGCTTACGTTCTCGGGGAAGGGGCACAGATACGCAGTATTTT.

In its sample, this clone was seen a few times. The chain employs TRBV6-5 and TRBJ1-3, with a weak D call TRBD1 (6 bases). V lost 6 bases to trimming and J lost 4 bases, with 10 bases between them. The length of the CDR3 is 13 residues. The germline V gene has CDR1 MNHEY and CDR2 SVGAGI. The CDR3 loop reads CASRKGVGNTIYF. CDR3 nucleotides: TGTGCCAGCAGGAAGGGGGTCGGAAACACCATATATTTT.

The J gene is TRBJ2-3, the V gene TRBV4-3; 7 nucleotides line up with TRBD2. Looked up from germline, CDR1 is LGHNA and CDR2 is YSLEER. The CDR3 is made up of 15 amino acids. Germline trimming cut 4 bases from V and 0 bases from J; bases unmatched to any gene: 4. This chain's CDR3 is CASSLLAVSTDTQYF. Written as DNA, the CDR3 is TGCGCCAGCAGCCTCCTAGCGGTTAGCACAGATACGCAGTATTTT.

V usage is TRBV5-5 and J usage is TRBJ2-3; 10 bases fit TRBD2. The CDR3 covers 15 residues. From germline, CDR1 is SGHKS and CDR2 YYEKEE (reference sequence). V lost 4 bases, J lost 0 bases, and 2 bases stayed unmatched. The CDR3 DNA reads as TGTGCCAGCAGCCCACTAGCGGGAAGCACAGATACGCAGTATTTT. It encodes CASSPLAGSTDTQYF.

CDR3 in amino acids: CASSPQGPGALTEAFF. The DNA for the CDR3 is TGTGCCAGCTCACCTCAGGGGCCGGGGGCTTTGACTGAAGCTTTCTTT. This sequence joins TRBV18 and TRBJ1-1, with a weak D call TRBD1 (6 bases). V shed 3 bases and J shed 5 bases, with 19 bases lying between them. The CDR3 totals 16 residues. Per the germline V gene, CDR1 is KGHSH and CDR2 is LQKENI.

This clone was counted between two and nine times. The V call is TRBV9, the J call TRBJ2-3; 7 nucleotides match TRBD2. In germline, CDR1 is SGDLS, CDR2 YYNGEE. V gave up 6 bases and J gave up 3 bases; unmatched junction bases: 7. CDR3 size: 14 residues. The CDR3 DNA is TGTGCCAGCAACGCGGGAGTGTGGACAGATACGCAGTATTTT. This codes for CASNAGVWTDTQYF.